This T cell receptor (beta chain) was found in a study of blood T cell repertoires in COVID-19. About the study: Material from acute and convalescent COVID-19 was sourced from the United States, Italy and Spain.

In the original processing: For nucleated cells, counts were estimated from reference gene primer amplification. Using immunoSEQ multiplex PCR, the repertoire was profiled, and TCRdb retains in-frame clones only, with some absent. The V and J calls and clone size come from that table; D and trimming were worked out from the DNA. This sample yields 150,000 to 200,000 clones, of which more than 65% are seen a single time; 12% to 15% belongs to the top ten. The receptor comes from a middle-aged man who had recovered from COVID-19. Sequencing was carried out using PBMCs or T cells enriched from blood (not recorded which).

The CDR3 reads CAISESSYGYTF. The CDR3 nucleotides read TGTGCCATCAGTGAGTCCTCCTATGGCTACACCTTC. The rearrangement uses TRBV10-3 and TRBJ1-2; D gene unclear. The germline V gene has CDR1 ENHRY and CDR2 SYGVKD. This CDR3 has 12 amino acids. V lost 0 bases to trimming and J lost 4 bases, with 3 bases between them.